This TCR beta chain appears in the sequencing data of a study of T cell responses to AZD1222 COVID-19 vaccine. Repertoires were generated with immunoSEQ multiplex PCR, while TCRdb's copy carries only in-frame clones and drops some. The table lists 43,000 or so clones, 90% of them singletons. Points on this clone: Its antigen is unknown.

The length of the CDR3 is 15 residues. V shed 5 bases, J shed 3 bases, and the junction held 8 bases outside the gene matches. Germline V lookup: CDR1 MDHEN, CDR2 SYDVKM. Study-level points and caveats: Reportedly, close to half of spike-specific TCRs are directed against unmutated variant regions. Spike was spanned by vaccine-associated CD4 TCRs, with dominance at 160-218 and 743-854.

The chain couples TRBV28 to TRBJ1-1; 8 bases match TRBD1. The sample here was peripheral blood, taken 28 days after the second AZD1222 dose. This receptor was obtained from an adult who received the AZD1222 COVID-19 vaccine. CDR3: CASSRTGSWDTEAFF. The CDR3 bases are TGTGCCAGCAGTCGGACAGGGTCTTGGGACACTGAAGCTTTCTTT.